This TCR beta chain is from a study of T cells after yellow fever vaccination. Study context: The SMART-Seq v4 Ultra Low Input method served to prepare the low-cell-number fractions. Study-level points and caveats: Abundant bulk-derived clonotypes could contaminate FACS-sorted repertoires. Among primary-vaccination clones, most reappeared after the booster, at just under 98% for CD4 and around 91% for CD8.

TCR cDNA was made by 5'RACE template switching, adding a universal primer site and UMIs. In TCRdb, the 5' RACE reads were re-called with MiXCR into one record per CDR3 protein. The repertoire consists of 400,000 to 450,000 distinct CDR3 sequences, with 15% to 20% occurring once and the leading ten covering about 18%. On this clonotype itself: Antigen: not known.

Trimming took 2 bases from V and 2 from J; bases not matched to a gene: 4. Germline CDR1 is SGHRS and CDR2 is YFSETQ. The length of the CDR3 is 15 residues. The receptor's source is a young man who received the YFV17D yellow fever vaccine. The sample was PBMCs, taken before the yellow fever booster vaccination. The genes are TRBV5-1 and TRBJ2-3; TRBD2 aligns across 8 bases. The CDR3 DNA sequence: TGCGCCAGCAGCTTCAACGGGGGGGTCACAGATACGCAGTATTTT. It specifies CASSFNGGVTDTQYF.